This T cell receptor (beta chain) emerged from a study of regulatory T cells in long-lasting Graves disease (dated by TCRdb to about 2021). For the study in its entirety: Newly diagnosed Graves' disease patients had taken antithyroid drugs for less than 3 months. Patients with persistent Graves' disease were compared with patients with newly diagnosed Graves' disease using TCR sequencing and RNA sequencing of peripheral blood. The study took place in China and was registered as a clinical trial. A total of around 33 samples underwent TCR sequencing, from 13 patients with persistent Graves' disease and some 20 patients with newly diagnosed Graves' disease. What the study reported, not specific to this receptor: Only the TCR beta chain was sequenced and analyzed. TRBV28, TRBJ1-2 and TRBJ2-5 were preferentially used in persistent disease, while TRBV20-1 and TRBJ2-1 were favored in newly diagnosed disease. Compared with newly diagnosed patients, patients with persistent Graves' disease had lower TCR Shannon entropy and fewer highly expanded clones, which suggests clonal expansion. Persistent patients shared more public clonotypes among themselves (over 2,500) than newly diagnosed patients did (more than 950). Only peripheral blood was studied, because thyroid tissue, the primary lesion, was inaccessible. The small sample size was acknowledged by the authors as a limitation that may reduce accuracy.

V is cut by 4 bases and J by 7 bases, and the space between the germline ends is 18 bases. The CDR3 runs 14 residues from the cysteine to the phenylalanine. Left in the record is the CDR3 DNA by itself, 42 bases read in frame from the first base. According to the germline V gene (reference sequence), CDR1 reads SGHNT and CDR2 reads YYREEE. Library preparation was by multiplex PCR. TCRdb shows the sequencer as Illumina HiSeq 4000. iRepertoire HTBI primers and Arm-PCR amplification of CDR3 regions were used to construct TCR beta libraries. Before sequencing, the PCR products underwent gel purification. The paper's processing steps were these. Gene usage analysis of CDR3 amino acid clonotypes relied on the 55 to 80 TRBV and fewer than 15 TRBJ segments identified across samples. Filtered high-quality paired reads were merged into contigs using COPE and FqMerger. Contigs were aligned with BLAST to IMGT TRBV, TRBD and TRBJ reference genes, and CDR3 was defined per IMGT. Highly expanded clones were defined as clonotypes with a frequency above 0.1%. Shannon entropy served as the measure of repertoire diversity, while the Gini coefficient captured V-J evenness. Public clonotypes were defined as clonotypes shared by more than one individual. TCRdb ran its own pipeline on the public reads, namely fastp trimming at Q25 and MiXCR clone calling, and kept in-frame beta chains. Each record represents a unique CDR3 protein, reported with the most common genes and DNA among its rows. The V and J calls and clone size are TCRdb's, not the authors'. The sample data list a few hundred thousand distinct CDR3 sequences, and 16% of these were observed just once. The ten biggest clones cover about a quarter of the sample.

This specimen's time point label, per the study, means: newly diagnosed GD, antithyroid drugs for less than 3 months. For both TCR sequencing and RNA sequencing, RNA was extracted from PBMCs in TRIzol. Graves' disease was diagnosed according to American Thyroid Association guidelines. Recruitment of patients was carried out at an endocrinology department in Xi'an, China. From each patient, approximately 9 milliliters of peripheral blood was collected into an EDTA anticoagulant tube. Ficoll Paque Plus density gradient separation was used to isolate PBMCs, and no further T cell sorting was performed. An Agilent 2100 Bioanalyzer and agarose gel were used to check RNA quality, while a NanoDrop 2000 measured RNA concentration. This clonotype was counted ten times or more. What this receptor recognizes is not known. Per-nucleotide qualities are absent, and no much larger clonotype sits a single base away.

These sequences were also reported in another study, on T cells in Graves' hyperthyroidism and ophthalmopathy. As the second paper documents: Stable Graves' hyperthyroidism was defined as no progression to ophthalmopathy during 18 months of follow-up. Hyperthyroidism patients were newly diagnosed, with disease duration under 2 months, and aged 18 to 65 years. Any patient with an uncontrolled infection, another autoimmune disease, pregnancy or lactation was excluded. Diagnoses were based on clinical symptoms, serum thyroxine and TRAb, thyroid ultrasound and orbital computed tomography. The first round of RT-PCR for the TCR CDR3 was performed with the HTBI primer set and the Qiagen OneStep RT-PCR kit. Most expanded thyroid clonotypes (frequency above 0.001) were also detected in blood, a finding suggesting that blood repertoires may reflect thyroid immune responses. In cross-validation, a model built on a 13 V-J signature told ophthalmopathy apart from stable hyperthyroidism with under 90% sensitivity and about 81% specificity, and in testing the same model reached 80%/75%. During validation, the model predicted progression to ophthalmopathy a median of around six months ahead of onset, with 60% to 71% sensitivity and more than 72% specificity. TCR V-J signatures able to tell the groups apart were searched for in a discovery cohort of 95 or so patients, of whom over 40 had Graves' ophthalmopathy and about 55 had stable Graves' hyperthyroidism. Whether ophthalmopathy could be predicted prospectively was tested in an independent validation cohort made up of roughly 19 hyperthyroidism patients plus 17 patients who later progressed to ophthalmopathy. For training and testing, the 110 or so patients in the discovery cohort were randomly divided in a 7:3 ratio. The study also compared thyroid tissue and blood T-cell repertoires from 5 to 7 Graves' hyperthyroidism patients. After sampling, hyperthyroidism patients received methimazole starting at 30 mg daily, and ophthalmopathy patients received high-dose intravenous methylprednisolone. The libraries were constructed in a second round of multiplex PCR and then size-selected and purified. Sequencing of the libraries was done on an Illumina HiSeq2000 using paired-end 100 bp reads. Raw data were processed with SOAPnuke, discarding reads with adapters, uncalled bases, mean Phred below 15, or no exact constant-primer or identifier match. High-quality paired reads were merged using COPE v1.2.5, and each unique nucleotide sequence was defined as a clonotype. MiTCR v1.1 was used to align clonotypes to the IMGT TRBV, TRBD and TRBJ reference segments. Only V-J combinations with frequency above 0.0001, covering 99.2% of repertoires, were analysed. The TCS score was defined as the ratio of F50 (clonal expansion) to E x V (chaos), calculated using BLOSUM62-based TCRdist between CDR3 peptides within each V-J. Welch's t-statistics and random forest reduced just over 500 V-J features to fewer than 15, which were used in a naive Bayes classifier (R e1071). No statistical method was used to fix the sample size in advance, and group allocation was not hidden from the investigators. According to the paper, TCR Vbeta CDR3 sequencing was carried out on around 140 peripheral blood samples, which came from fewer than 50 ophthalmopathy, some 73 hyperthyroidism and roughly 17 progressor patients.

The receptor's source is a woman between 18 and 30 years old with Graves disease. Donor details come from another sample of the same person, matched by shared clones. The sequence joins TRBV5-4 to TRBJ2-7, and possibly TRBD1, on 6 matching bases. The starting material was peripheral blood mononuclear cells (PBMCs), obtained at new diagnosis, from a patient treated with antithyroid drugs. The CDR3 reads CASSGPGTLREQYF. DNA sequence: TGTGCCAGCAGCGGGCCAGGGACACTACGAGAGCAGTACTTC.